A single sample is the source of the 19 T cell receptor beta chains below, sequenced in a study of shared clonotypes between healthy human individuals. Sequencing used immunoSEQ multiplex PCR; TCRdb keeps in-frame clones, though not all of them. The data show about 2.4 million clones, with 93% seen just once and around 0.37% held by the top ten. Sequencing was carried out using naive CD4+ T cells from PBMCs. The subset here: CD45RA+ positively selected. The receptors derive from a man in his late teens or twenties in good health. Some clones in this sample may be carry-over from other donors' samples.

The chain recombines TRBV18 with TRBJ1-1, with D perhaps TRBD1 (6 bases). Germline lookup yields CDR1 KGHSH and CDR2 LQKENI. Trimming took 5 bases from V and 5 from J, leaving 9 bases between them. CDR3 length: 12 residues. CDR3 loop: CASSGQGTEAFF. CDR3 nucleotides: TGTGCCAGCTCAGGCCAGGGGACTGAAGCTTTCTTT.

Points on this clone: At one end, the junction sequence differs from germline, possibly due to a read error. The chain links TRBV5-4 to TRBJ2-7; TRBD1 matches 12 bases. This CDR3 is built from 14 residues. Germline CDR1 SGHNT, CDR2 YYREEE (reference sequence). The DNA of the CDR3 is TGTGCCAGCAGCTTCGCCGGGACAGGGGGCGAGCAGCACTTC. It is translated as CASSFAGTGGEQHF.

The chain joins TRBV4-1 to TRBJ2-1, with 13 bases matching TRBD2. The CDR3 length is 15 residues. The germline V gene has CDR1 MGHRA and CDR2 YSYEKL. Trimming at V came to 1 base and at J to 9 bases, leaving 3 bases not matched to a gene. CDR3 coding DNA: TGCGCCAGCAGCCAAGTCGGGACTAGCGGGATTGAGCAGTTCTTC. Amino acid sequence: CASSQVGTSGIEQFF.

The chain has TRBV10-3 and TRBJ2-5; D is possibly TRBD1 or TRBD2 (5 bases each). The germline V gene encodes CDR1 ENHRY and CDR2 SYGVKD. There are 13 residues in the CDR3. Deletions cut 6 bases from V and 5 bases from J, with 13 bases between. For the CDR3, the DNA is TGTGCCATCAGGGGGCGAGGGGATGAGACCCAGTACTTC. Its translation: CAIRGRGDETQYF.

This clone has just one count. This chain joins TRBV7-2 and TRBJ2-3, with TRBD2 matching 7 bases. The germline V gene encodes CDR1 SGHTA and CDR2 FQGNSA. Germline trimming cut 5 bases from V and 5 bases from J; bases unmatched to any gene: 7. This CDR3 has 14 residues. The CDR3 coding sequence is TGTGCCAGCAGCCAGGGAGGGCCTGAAGATACGCAGTATTTT. Translating it yields CASSQGGPEDTQYF.

The chain combines TRBV4-2 with TRBJ2-2, with D uncertain. Trimming left V 1 base short and J 3 bases short, with 12 bases between. Germline CDR1 reads LGHNA; CDR2 reads YNFKEQ. The CDR3 contains 16 residues. The CDR3 nucleotides are TGTGCCAGCAGCCAAGGTCAGAGGCAGGACACCGGGGAGCTGTTTTTT. It is translated as CASSQGQRQDTGELFF.

This clone has only one observation. The V call is TRBV5-1, the J call TRBJ1-1; 7 positions match TRBD1. The CDR3 sequence is 14 residues long. CDR1 is SGHRS, CDR2 YFSETQ, per germline. V lost 4 bases and J lost 2; bases outside the gene matches: 5. The CDR3 reads CASSITGENTEAFF. The CDR3 DNA sequence: TGCGCCAGCAGCATTACAGGGGAAAACACTGAAGCTTTCTTT.

The chain uses TRBV6-5 and TRBJ2-5; tentatively, D is TRBD2 (5 bases). The J call may be in error: the DNA end matches TRBJ2-7 better. The CDR3 runs to 14 residues. Germline V gene lookup returns CDR1 MNHEY and CDR2 SVGAGI. The CDR3 sequence is CASARTFSSYEQYF. The CDR3 DNA reads as TGTGCCAGCGCCAGGACTTTTTCCTCCTACGAGCAGTACTTC.

This clone has more than one count but fewer than ten. J is TRBJ1-1 and V is TRBV5-1; tentatively, D is TRBD1 (5 bases). Per germline, CDR1 SGHRS and CDR2 YFSETQ. The germline V and J ends were trimmed by 4 bases and 1 base, with 11 bases remaining between them. The length of the CDR3 is 14 residues. Here the CDR3 reads CASSQGGPNTEAFF. DNA for the CDR3: TGCGCCAGCAGCCAGGGTGGACCGAACACTGAAGCTTTCTTT.

The V and J genes are TRBV28 and TRBJ2-7, with 7 bases that match TRBD1. CDR3 size: 15 residues. Germline CDR1 and CDR2: MDHEN and SYDVKM. The J segment lost 1 base and the V segment lost 6 bases, leaving 9 bases of the junction unmatched. The CDR3 reads CASSQLPGQSYEQYF. The CDR3 coding sequence is TGTGCCAGCAGCCAACTCCCGGGACAGTCCTACGAGCAGTACTTC.

For this clone: This same CDR3 is encoded by further DNA sequences in the sample. The rearrangement uses TRBV6-6 and TRBJ1-1; D not resolved. Trimming left V 2 bases short and J 1 base short, with 5 bases between. Looked up from germline, CDR1 is MNHNY and CDR2 is SVGAGI (reference sequence). CDR3 length equals 13 residues. CDR3 in amino acids: CASSYQGNTEAFF. CDR3 DNA: TGTGCCAGCAGTTACCAAGGGAACACTGAAGCTTTCTTT.

A note on this clone: This specimen includes other DNA sequences encoding the same CDR3. The chain combines TRBV11-2 with TRBJ1-5, with TRBD1 as a possible D gene (6 bases). The CDR3 loop spans 14 amino acids. Trimming pared 11 bases from V and 7 bases from J, leaving 21 bases between. Germline lookup yields CDR1 SGHAT and CDR2 FQNNGV. CDR3 nucleotides: TGTGCCCCAGGGCGAACAGGGTCGAAGCAGCCCCAGCATTTT. As protein: CAPGRTGSKQPQHF.

The chain combines TRBV29-1 with TRBJ2-1, with D perhaps matching TRBD1 or TRBD2 (6 bases each). CDR3 length: 20 residues. Looked up from germline, CDR1 is SQVTM and CDR2 is ANQGSEA. V lost 7 bases and J lost 0, with 31 bases in between. The CDR3 loop is CSARPLGGWTASYSYNEQFF. The CDR3 coding sequence is TGCAGCGCCCGCCCGCTCGGGGGTTGGACAGCCTCATACTCCTACAATGAGCAGTTCTTC.

The chain carries TRBV7-9 and TRBJ2-7; TRBD1 might be the D (5 bases). The CDR3 has 15 amino acids. With 1 base removed from V and 4 bases from J, the gap between germline ends came to 14 bases. The germline V gene encodes CDR1 SEHNR and CDR2 FQNEAQ (reference sequence). CDR3 region: CASSLVRESVYEQYF. The CDR3 DNA sequence: TGTGCCAGCAGCTTAGTCAGGGAATCAGTGTACGAGCAGTACTTC.

CDR3 residues: CASSPLGGETQYF. The CDR3 nucleotides are TGTGCCAGCAGTCCACTCGGAGGGGAGACCCAGTACTTC. The chain is built from TRBV6-6 and TRBJ2-5; D possibly corresponds to TRBD2 (6 bases). Trimming shortened V by 5 bases and J by 5 bases, and 12 bases separated the two germline ends. Germline values: CDR1 MNHNY, CDR2 SVGAGI (reference sequence). CDR3 length: 13 amino acids.

The chain links TRBV14 to TRBJ2-5; D not certain. Trimming removed 4 bases from V and 4 bases from J, with 16 bases in between. The CDR3 is 15 residues long. CDR1 is SGHDN, CDR2 FVKESK, per germline. CDR3: CASSPAVFAGETQYF. In DNA, the CDR3 is TGTGCCAGCAGCCCGGCCGTTTTTGCTGGAGAGACCCAGTACTTC.

The chain joins TRBV9 to TRBJ2-2, with D maybe TRBD1 (6 bases). Trimming removed 3 bases from V and 6 bases from J, with 21 bases in between. This CDR3 spans 17 amino acids. From germline, CDR1 is SGDLS and CDR2 YYNGEE. The CDR3 DNA follows: TGTGCCAGCAGCGGAAGATCCGGGACAATTAACTCCGGGGAGCTGTTTTTT. Encoded protein: CASSGRSGTINSGELFF. Supplemented by reference TRBV9 and TRBJ2-2, the full variable domain reads DSGVTQTPKHLITATGQRVTLRCSPRSGDLSVYWYQQSLDQGLQFLIQYYNGEERAKGNILERFSAQQFPDLHSELNLSSLELGDSALYFCASSGRSGTINSGELFFGEGSRLTVL.

The V call is TRBV10-3, the J call TRBJ2-5, with 8 bases fitting TRBD2. Germline V CDR1 and CDR2: ENHRY, SYGVKD. CDR3 size: 15 residues. V shed 10 bases, J shed 5 bases, and the junction held 15 bases outside the gene matches. The CDR3 is CATYPRSGRQETQYF. The CDR3 nucleotides are TGTGCCACTTACCCCCGGAGCGGGAGACAGGAGACCCAGTACTTC.

The rearrangement links TRBV29-1 to TRBJ2-3; D unresolved. Germline lookup yields CDR1 SQVTM and CDR2 ANQGSEA. This CDR3 region has 13 residues. The V end lost 5 bases, the J end lost 1 base, and 10 bases lay between the germline ends. The CDR3 DNA reads as TGCAGCGTTCAGGATCAGGGCACAGATACGCAGTATTTT. It yields the protein CSVQDQGTDTQYF.